The 28 T cell receptor beta chains below were found in one sample sequenced in a study of identical twins. Via MiXCR, TCRdb re-called the 5' RACE reads, giving one row per CDR3 protein. The sample comprises about 210,000 distinct CDR3 sequences, roughly 9.4% of which are singletons, and approximately 5.1% rests with the top ten. Sequenced input: memory (CD45RO+) T cells sorted from blood. The receptors were sampled from a woman aged 18-29 years in good health.

A few counts support this clonotype. V is TRBV5-1 and J is TRBJ1-3; a possible D gene is TRBD1 (5 bases). V was cut by 4 bases and J by 0 bases, with 8 bases left in between. The CDR3 length is 14 residues. Germline V gene lookup returns CDR1 SGHRS and CDR2 YFSETQ. For the CDR3, the DNA is TGCGCCAGCAGCCGGACAAGCTCTGGAAACACCATATATTTT. Residues: CASSRTSSGNTIYF.

Many counts were recorded for this clonotype. This chain joins TRBV12-5 and TRBJ2-5; 11 positions agree with TRBD1. With V trimmed by 10 bases and J by 4 bases, 8 bases remained unmatched. Germline V gene lookup returns CDR1 LGHNT and CDR2 FRNRAP. This CDR3 is built from 14 residues. CDR3 nucleotides: TGTGCTACCGTGGACAGGGGGCCCGGAGAGACCCAGTACTTC. This encodes CATVDRGPGETQYF.

J is TRBJ2-7 and V is TRBV30; 9 nucleotides line up with TRBD1. The CDR3 is made up of 13 amino acids. Per germline, CDR1 GTSNPN and CDR2 SVGIG (reference sequence). J gave up 3 bases and V 5 bases, and 5 bases lay outside the gene matches. The DNA of the CDR3 is TGTGCCTGGGCCGGGACAGGGAACTACGAGCAGTACTTC. Translation gives CAWAGTGNYEQYF.

This clonotype was found a few times. V is TRBV3-1 and J is TRBJ2-7; 8 nucleotides line up with TRBD2. V lost 3 bases, J lost 0 bases, and 19 bases stayed unmatched. The CDR3 is 20 amino acids. CDR1 is LGHDT and CDR2 is YNNKEL in the germline V gene (reference sequence). The CDR3 DNA reads as TGTGCCAGCAGCCAGCAGGGGACTAGTTCTCGCCAGGTCGGCTCCTACGAGCAGTACTTC. It codes for CASSQQGTSSRQVGSYEQYF.

The chain is built from TRBV20-1 and TRBJ2-5; possible D gene TRBD1, 5 bases. Looked up from germline, CDR1 is DFQATT and CDR2 is SNEGSKA (reference sequence). V gave up 6 bases and J gave up 5 bases, with 19 bases separating them. The CDR3 has 14 amino acids. In nucleotides, the CDR3 is TGCAGTGCGCCCCTGTCACTGGGGCGGGAGACCCAGTACTTC. Its protein product is CSAPLSLGRETQYF.

The CDR3 sequence is CASSLISGYNEQFF. Written as DNA, the CDR3 is TGTGCCAGCAGCTTAATCTCCGGGTACAATGAGCAGTTCTTC. This rearrangement joins TRBV5-6 to TRBJ2-1; no definite D call. CDR1 is SGHDT and CDR2 is YYEEEE in the germline V gene. V was clipped by 2 bases and J by 4 bases, with 10 bases between them. CDR3 length: 14 residues.

This clonotype showed up many times. The J gene is TRBJ2-7, the V gene TRBV3-1; possible D gene TRBD2, 6 bases. The CDR3 runs 15 residues. V lost 3 bases to trimming and J lost 2 bases, with 14 bases between them. Looked up from germline, CDR1 is LGHDT and CDR2 is YNNKEL (reference sequence). This chain's CDR3 is CASSQTYGGAYEQYF. The CDR3 nucleotides are TGTGCCAGCAGCCAGACCTATGGAGGGGCCTACGAGCAGTACTTC.

A few counts support this clonotype. The rearrangement joins TRBV7-2 to TRBJ2-1; D is unclear. Germline lookup yields CDR1 SGHTA and CDR2 FQGNSA. This CDR3 is 14 amino acids long. Trimming left V 2 bases short and J 6 bases short, with 11 bases between. The CDR3 nucleotides read TGTGCCAGCAGCTTATCTAGAACCAGCAATGAGCAGTTCTTC. Amino acid sequence: CASSLSRTSNEQFF.

Concerning this clonotype: One end of the junction varies from germline; a read error may be responsible. The genes are TRBV7-2 and TRBJ2-2; D is unresolved. The CDR3 is 14 amino acids. Germline V lookup: CDR1 SGHTA, CDR2 FQGNSA. The DNA of the CDR3 is TGTGCCAGCAGCATAGCCGGAAGCAGTGGGGAGCTGTTTTTT. Encoded protein: CASSIAGSSGELFF.

This clonotype was recorded at least ten times. The chain recombines TRBV20-1 with TRBJ2-5; a possible D gene is TRBD1 (5 bases). The germline V gene encodes CDR1 DFQATT and CDR2 SNEGSKA (reference sequence). The CDR3 runs 16 residues. V was clipped by 4 bases and J by 0 bases, with 18 bases between them. This CDR3 is CSAILLSRVDQETQYF. The CDR3 DNA follows: TGCAGTGCTATCCTTTTAAGCAGGGTTGACCAAGAGACCCAGTACTTC.

This clonotype came up many times. This sequence joins TRBV14 and TRBJ2-1, with 10 bases aligning to TRBD2. The V and J ends lost 5 bases and 6 bases, in that order; junction bases with no gene match: 4. The CDR3 is 14 amino acids. In germline, CDR1 is SGHDN, CDR2 FVKESK. The CDR3 loop is CASSELAGRNEQFF. CDR3 coding DNA: TGTGCCAGCAGCGAACTAGCGGGACGCAATGAGCAGTTCTTC.

This clonotype was observed a few times. The CDR3: CASSEALRGGSQFF. CDR3 nucleotide sequence: TGTGCCAGCAGTGAAGCGCTTCGGGGGGGGTCACAGTTCTTC. V usage is TRBV2 and J usage is TRBJ2-1; the match to TRBD2 covers 8 bases. The V segment lost 0 bases and the J segment 13 bases; nucleotides outside the gene matches: 8. The CDR3 is 14 amino acids. CDR1 is SNHLY, CDR2 FYNNEI, per germline.

This clonotype was seen ten or more times. In DNA, the CDR3 is TGTGCCATCAGTGGGACCACAGATACGCAGTATTTT. Translation: CAISGTTDTQYF. This chain connects TRBV10-3 to TRBJ2-3; D is unclear. Germline V gene sequence: CDR1 ENHRY, CDR2 SYGVKD. Trimming took 4 bases from V and 2 from J, leaving 4 bases between them. The CDR3 is made up of 12 amino acids.

This clonotype was picked up one time. The V and J genes are TRBV6-5 and TRBJ1-5, with D perhaps TRBD1 (6 bases). V lost 9 bases, J lost 3 bases, and 12 bases lay in between. The CDR3 contains 13 residues. Germline V gene data show CDR1 as MNHEY and CDR2 as SVGAGI. CDR3 nucleotides: TGTGCCAGTAAAGGACAGTTCAATCAGCCCCAGCATTTT. This sequence encodes CASKGQFNQPQHF.

This clonotype was observed at least ten times. The CDR3, as DNA: TGTGCCAGCAGCTACGGACAGGCGGGTTCACCCCTCCACTTT. Translation: CASSYGQAGSPLHF. The chain carries TRBV7-9 and TRBJ1-6, with TRBD1 matching over 7 bases. Per the germline V gene, CDR1 is SEHNR and CDR2 is FQNEAQ (reference sequence). The J segment lost 9 bases and the V segment lost 4 bases, leaving 6 bases of the junction unmatched. There are 14 residues in the CDR3.

There are a few counts of this clonotype. The chain combines TRBV20-1 with TRBJ2-7; 8 nucleotides agree with TRBD2. This CDR3 has 15 residues. V trimming: 5 bases; J trimming: 5 bases; junction bases outside the gene matches: 14. Per the germline V gene, CDR1 is DFQATT and CDR2 is SNEGSKA (reference sequence). CDR3 amino acids: CSASSNREGLDEQYF. The CDR3 DNA is TGCAGTGCTTCATCGAATCGGGAGGGCCTCGACGAGCAGTACTTC.

This clonotype occurred a few times. The V call is TRBV12-3 or TRBV12-4, the J call TRBJ1-4; D may be TRBD1 (6 bases). The CDR3 sequence is 15 residues long. V lost 6 bases and J 4 bases, leaving 15 bases between the germline ends. The CDR3, as DNA: TGTGCCAGCAGCCCAACAAGGGGGTTTAATGAAAAACTGTTTTTT. Encoded protein: CASSPTRGFNEKLFF.

This clonotype has at least ten counts. This chain links TRBV6-2 or TRBV6-3 with TRBJ1-1; D unclear. This CDR3 is 14 amino acids long. The V gene's germline CDR1 is MNHEY and CDR2 SVGEGT. V lost 2 bases and J 1 base, leaving 8 bases between the germline ends. CDR3 sequence (DNA): TGTGCCAGCAGTTACCTCCCGGGGAACACTGAAGCTTTCTTT. This translates into CASSYLPGNTEAFF.

This clonotype came up a few times. This chain connects TRBV12-3 or TRBV12-4 to TRBJ2-7; no firm D call. The V end lost 3 bases, the J end lost 6 bases, and 6 bases lay between the germline ends. This CDR3 comprises 11 residues. CDR3 sequence reads: CASSFVGEQYF. The CDR3 nucleotides read TGTGCCAGCAGTTTTGTTGGCGAGCAGTACTTC.

This clonotype was picked up many times. The rearrangement links TRBV12-3 or TRBV12-4 to TRBJ2-7; 9 nucleotides line up with TRBD1. V shed 3 bases and J 3 bases; nucleotides not matched to a gene: 6. This CDR3 comprises 15 residues. The CDR3 is CASSFRGTGNYEQYF. As DNA, the CDR3 is TGTGCCAGCAGTTTTAGAGGGACAGGGAACTACGAGCAGTACTTC.

This clonotype was observed many times. CDR3 nucleotide sequence: TGTGCCAGCAGCGATAGGACTAGCGGGATCAATGAGCAGTTCTTC. It encodes CASSDRTSGINEQFF. This sequence joins TRBV7-2 and TRBJ2-1, with 12 bases matching TRBD2. With 5 bases clipped from V and 6 bases from J, the junction kept 5 bases outside the gene matches. CDR3 length equals 15 residues. The germline gives CDR1 SGHTA, CDR2 FQGNSA.

This clonotype has just a few counts. The gene calls are TRBV4-3 and TRBJ2-1; no clear D gene. This CDR3 is built from 14 residues. The V end lost 1 base, the J end lost 10 bases, and 14 bases lay between the germline ends. Germline V gene data show CDR1 as LGHNA and CDR2 as YSLEER. The DNA for the CDR3 is TGCGCCAGCAGCCAAGGACTTTCGGGTAGGGAGCAGTTCTTC. Its protein is CASSQGLSGREQFF.

This chain joins TRBV5-1 and TRBJ2-1; a possible D gene is TRBD1 (6 bases). This CDR3 contains 16 residues. V lost 0 bases and J 2 bases, leaving 12 bases between the germline ends. CDR1 and CDR2 from the germline V gene are SGHRS and YFSETQ. The CDR3 DNA sequence: TGCGCCAGCAGCTTGGCCGGGGACACTACCTACAATGAGCAGTTCTTC. Translating it yields CASSLAGDTTYNEQFF.

This clonotype was counted only a few times. The chain employs TRBV7-2 and TRBJ2-1, with D perhaps matching TRBD1 or TRBD2 (5 bases each). The CDR3 has 15 amino acids. V lost 6 bases and J 5 bases, leaving 17 bases between the germline ends. Germline V gives CDR1 SGHTA, CDR2 FQGNSA. The CDR3 nucleotides are TGTGCCAGCAGAGCGAGGGCAGGGACGAACAATGAGCAGTTCTTC. As protein: CASRARAGTNNEQFF.

This clonotype was recorded a few times. The V and J genes are TRBV6-4 and TRBJ1-1, with D unresolved. The ends were cut back, 0 bases at V and 1 base at J, with 9 bases in the middle. This CDR3 region has 15 residues. CDR1 and CDR2 from the germline V gene are MRHNA and SNTAGT. This chain's CDR3 is CASSDSNAPNTEAFF. The CDR3 DNA is TGTGCCAGCAGTGACTCGAATGCCCCGAACACTGAAGCTTTCTTT.

This clonotype has a handful of counts. The rearrangement uses TRBV7-9 and TRBJ2-7; 7 bases match TRBD2. J gave up 3 bases and V 8 bases, and 10 bases lay outside the gene matches. Germline-derived CDR1 and CDR2 are SEHNR and FQNEAQ (reference sequence). This CDR3 spans 14 amino acids. The CDR3 DNA reads as TGTGCCAGCGCTCCGATAGCGGGTCTCTACGAGCAGTACTTC. The encoded protein is CASAPIAGLYEQYF.

This clonotype was detected many times. The chain is built from TRBV5-6 and TRBJ2-2; 13 bases are shared with TRBD2. This CDR3 spans 16 amino acids. Germline CDR1 SGHDT, CDR2 YYEEEE. After removal of 0 bases from V and 4 bases from J, the junction contained 0 bases not matched to a gene. The DNA for the CDR3 is TGTGCCAGCAGCTTGGGACTAGCGGGAGGCACCGGGGAGCTGTTTTTT. Protein sequence: CASSLGLAGGTGELFF.

This clonotype was seen many times. This chain joins TRBV2 and TRBJ2-3; unclear D gene. Trimming cost V 3 bases and J 5 bases, with 9 bases left between them. The CDR3 extends over 13 amino acids. Germline CDR1 and CDR2: SNHLY and FYNNEI. The DNA for the CDR3 is TGTGCCAGCAGTGATCCGCTACTAGATACGCAGTATTTT. Encoded protein: CASSDPLLDTQYF.